These T cell receptor beta chains were read from a single sample in a study of shared clonotypes between healthy human individuals. The repertoire was sequenced with immunoSEQ multiplex PCR; TCRdb's copy has only in-frame clones and lacks some. The data show about 380,000 clones, about 96% seen once. Sequencing input: memory CD8+ T cells sorted from blood. Receptors were obtained from a man aged 30 to 45 in good health. CDR3s include the opening cysteine and the closing phenylalanine or tryptophan. The D gene is left open where the match is weak. The size field is filled for only some rows; it gives once, few, many or a size class.

V gene	J gene	D gene	clone size	CDR3 DNA	CDR3 protein
TRBV28	TRBJ2-5	TRBD1	NA	TGTGCCAGCAGTACCCACAGACGGACAGGGACCCAGTACTTC	CASSTHRRTGTQYF
TRBV7-2	TRBJ1-2	NA	NA	TGTGCCAGCAGCTTCTTGAGAGGTCAGGATGGCTACACCTTC	CASSFLRGQDGYTF
TRBV5-4	TRBJ2-1	TRBD2	NA	TGTGCCAGCAGCTTATATGGGGGGAGGGCCTACAATGAGCAGTTCTTC	CASSLYGGRAYNEQFF
TRBV19	TRBJ2-7	TRBD2	NA	TGTGCCAGTAGTATTCGGTGGGAGGGCCGCAACGAGCAGTACTTC	CASSIRWEGRNEQYF
TRBV30	TRBJ2-6	NA	NA	TGTGCCTGGACAGGGGTCGGGGCCAACGTCCTGACTTTC	CAWTGVGANVLTF
TRBV4-2	TRBJ1-1	TRBD1	NA	TGTGCCAGCAGCCAAGTACTGGGGGCAGGGGGTAACACTGAAGCTTTCTTT	CASSQVLGAGGNTEAFF
TRBV7-9	TRBJ2-2	NA	NA	TGTGCCAGCAGCTTAGACAGGGCTAACGGGGAGCTGTTTTTT	CASSLDRANGELFF
TRBV7-9	TRBJ1-3	TRBD1	few	TGTGCCAGCAGCTTAGGGCAGGGGGCTGGAAACACCATATATTTT	CASSLGQGAGNTIYF
TRBV10-3	TRBJ2-1	TRBD1	NA	TGTGCCATCACCAGGGACAGCCTAACACTGGATGAGCAGTTCTTC	CAITRDSLTLDEQFF
TRBV27	TRBJ2-3	TRBD2	NA	TGTGCCAGCAGTCTACTCCCGCTAGCGGGATACAGAAATACGCAGTATTTT	CASSLLPLAGYRNTQYF
TRBV29-1	TRBJ1-2	NA	NA	TGCAGCGTTGAAGATATCCCCCCTAACTATGGCTACACCTTC	CSVEDIPPNYGYTF
TRBV4-1	TRBJ2-1	TRBD2	once	TGCGCCAGCAGCCATAACTCAGCGGGAGTATGGAATGAGCAGTTCTTC	CASSHNSAGVWNEQFF
TRBV4-1	TRBJ2-3	TRBD2	NA	TGCGCCAGCAGCACCCGACTAGCGGGAGGGACAGATACGCAGTATTTT	CASSTRLAGGTDTQYF
TRBV10-3	TRBJ2-3	NA	NA	TGTGCCATCAGTGATAGTAAAAGCGGGAGCACAGATACGCAGTATTTT	CAISDSKSGSTDTQYF
TRBV6-5	TRBJ2-7	TRBD2	NA	TGTGCCAGCAGTTACTCGAGGCTAGCGGAGTCCTACGAGCAGTACTTC	CASSYSRLAESYEQYF
TRBV5-5	TRBJ2-2	NA	once	TGTGCCAGCAGCCTTGGGGGCGGGGAGCTGTTTTTT	CASSLGGGELFF
TRBV4-2	TRBJ2-7	NA	NA	TGTGCCAGCAGCCAAGACTCACGGGGCGAGCAGTACTTC	CASSQDSRGEQYF
TRBV6-5	TRBJ1-4	NA	once	TGTGCCAGCAGCACGGGATTGGGGGCCCACGAAAAACTGTTTTTT	CASSTGLGAHEKLFF
TRBV28	TRBJ2-1	NA	NA	TGTGCCAGCAGTTTAACTAGCTGTCCGTTCTTC	CASSLTSCPFF
TRBV19	TRBJ2-5	TRBD2	NA	TGTGCCAGTAGTATTCTAGCGGGCCAAGAGACCCAGTACTTC	CASSILAGQETQYF
TRBV25-1	TRBJ2-2	TRBD1	once	TGTGCCAGCAGTGGGACAGGGGACACCGGGGAGCTGTTTTTT	CASSGTGDTGELFF
TRBV4-1	TRBJ2-6	NA	NA	TGCGCCAGCAGCGCAGGGGTCGGGGCCAACGTCCTGACTTTC	CASSAGVGANVLTF
TRBV7-9	TRBJ2-5	NA	NA	TGTGCCAGCAGCCCGCGGACCCGAGAGGAGACCCAGTACTTC	CASSPRTREETQYF
TRBV2	TRBJ2-7	NA	NA	TGTGCCAGCACCTTAGACGGGGGATCCTACGAGCAGTACTTC	CASTLDGGSYEQYF
TRBV25-1	TRBJ2-3	NA	NA	TGTGCCAGCAGTTCTGACACAGATACGCAGTATTTT	CASSSDTDTQYF
TRBV19	TRBJ2-7	TRBD1	NA	TGTGCCAGTAGTATCGGACAGGGGGGGTACGAGCAGTACTTC	CASSIGQGGYEQYF
TRBV5-6	TRBJ1-1	TRBD1	once	TGTGCCAGCAGCTTGGTTGGGGACAGGGAAGCTTTCTTT	CASSLVGDREAFF
TRBV5-1	TRBJ2-7	NA	NA	TGCGCCAGCAGCTTGGCAGGCTCCTACGAGCAGTACTTC	CASSLAGSYEQYF
TRBV10-3	TRBJ2-3	NA	NA	TGTGCCATCAGGGCGGGACGCCCCACAGATACGCAGTATTTT	CAIRAGRPTDTQYF
TRBV27	TRBJ1-1	TRBD1	NA	TGTGCCAGCAGTTTACCAGGGACAGGGGGCACTGAAGCTTTCTTT	CASSLPGTGGTEAFF
TRBV19	TRBJ2-3	NA	NA	TGTGCCAGTAGTTTCGGAGAGGCAGATACGCAGTATTTT	CASSFGEADTQYF
TRBV4-1	TRBJ2-3	TRBD2	NA	TGCGCCAGCAGCCAAACCGGACTAGCGGGGACCACAGATACGCAGTATTTT	CASSQTGLAGTTDTQYF
TRBV6-6	TRBJ1-3	NA	NA	TGTGCCAGCAGTTACGTGGAAGCTGGAAACACCATATATTTT	CASSYVEAGNTIYF
TRBV6-1	TRBJ1-3	NA	NA	TGTGCCAGCAGTGAATTGGGCACCATATATTTT	CASSELGTIYF
TRBV28	TRBJ2-4	NA	NA	TGTGCCAGCAGTTTAGCAGGTCTAGCCAAAAACATTCAGTACTTC	CASSLAGLAKNIQYF
TRBV25-1	TRBJ2-1	NA	NA	TGTGCCAGCAGTGATGAGCTAGGGCTTAATGAGCAGTTCTTC	CASSDELGLNEQFF
TRBV19	TRBJ2-6	TRBD1	NA	TGTGCCAGCAGCTTGGACAGGGGGACAGGGGCCAACGTCCTGACTTTC	CASSLDRGTGANVLTF
TRBV5-1	TRBJ2-7	TRBD1	NA	TGCGCCAGCAGCCCCGGACAGGGGAGGATCTACGAGCAGTACTTC	CASSPGQGRIYEQYF
TRBV9	TRBJ1-2	TRBD1	NA	TGTGCCAGCAGCGTGACGGGACAGGGGGATGGCTACACCTTC	CASSVTGQGDGYTF
TRBV7-7	TRBJ2-1	TRBD2	NA	TGTGCTAGCAGCTCAGGACTAGCGGCACCCAATGAGCAGTTCTTC	CASSSGLAAPNEQFF
TRBV6-1	TRBJ2-7	TRBD2	NA	TGTGCCAGCAGTGGACTAGCGGGAGCTGAGCAGTACTTC	CASSGLAGAEQYF
TRBV28	TRBJ2-5	NA	once	TGTGCCAGCAGGTCCAGGGGCCAAGAGACCCAGTACTTC	CASRSRGQETQYF
TRBV10-3	TRBJ2-3	TRBD2	NA	TGTGCCATCAGTGCTTATAGCGGGAGGGCCGTGGATACGCAGTATTTT	CAISAYSGRAVDTQYF
TRBV18	TRBJ1-2	NA	NA	TGTGCCAGCTCACTAGGGGCCTATGGCTACACCTTC	CASSLGAYGYTF
TRBV20-1	TRBJ2-1	NA	NA	TGCAGTGCTAAAGGGCAGTTCTTC	CSAKGQFF
TRBV11-2	TRBJ2-7	TRBD1	NA	TGTGCCAGCAGCTTCTTCGGGACAGGGGGCTACGAGCAGTACTTC	CASSFFGTGGYEQYF
TRBV5-4	TRBJ2-2	NA	NA	TGTGCCAGCAGCTTGACCGGGAACACCGGGGAGCTGTTTTTT	CASSLTGNTGELFF
TRBV21-1	TRBJ1-5	NA	NA	TGTGCCAGCAGCAAAGGCTCGGGGCGCAGGGGGTTGAGACGAAATCAGCCCCAGCATTTT	CASSKGSGRRGLRRNQPQHF
TRBV7-9	TRBJ2-1	NA	NA	TGTGCCAGCAGCCGACCAAGCTCCTACAATGAGCAGTTCTTC	CASSRPSSYNEQFF
TRBV19	TRBJ1-1	NA	NA	TGTGCCAGTAGTAGCCGAGGTAGGGTCGGGAGCACTGAAGCTTTCTTT	CASSSRGRVGSTEAFF
TRBV28	TRBJ1-2	NA	NA	TGTGCCAGCAGTACAGGGTCGAACTATGGCTACACCTTC	CASSTGSNYGYTF
TRBV7-9	TRBJ2-5	TRBD2	NA	TGTGCCAGCAGCTTAGGACTAGCTAGAGAGACCCAGTACTTC	CASSLGLARETQYF
TRBV7-2	TRBJ2-3	TRBD2	NA	TGTGCCAGCAGCTTAGCACTAGCGGGAGGGTTCGCAGATACGCAGTATTTT	CASSLALAGGFADTQYF